These 32 T cell receptor beta chains were all obtained from the same sample, sequenced in a study of T cell changes during pregnancy in multiple sclerosis. Sequencing was performed with immunoSEQ multiplex PCR; in TCRdb, only in-frame clones are kept and a portion is missing. The data show 20,000 to 25,000 clones, under 95% seen once. Sequences were derived from CD4+ T cells from peripheral blood mononuclear cells, sampled in the third trimester of pregnancy. The receptors stem from a female donor with multiple sclerosis, enrolled in a pregnancy study.

The rearrangement links TRBV5-5 to TRBJ2-7; TRBD1 matches 7 bases. This CDR3 spans 14 amino acids. Trimming removed 4 bases from V and 6 bases from J; junction bases left unmatched: 10. Looked up from germline, CDR1 is SGHKS and CDR2 is YYEKEE (reference sequence). CDR3 sequence reads: CASSPTGVGPEQYF. In nucleotides, the CDR3 is TGTGCCAGCAGCCCAACAGGGGTCGGGCCCGAGCAGTACTTC.

This chain connects TRBV5-5 to TRBJ2-7; D is uncertain. The V gene lost 4 bases and the J gene lost 4 bases, with 15 bases spanning the gap. The CDR3 covers 14 residues. Germline V CDR1 and CDR2: SGHKS, YYEKEE (reference sequence). The CDR3 reads CASSEQSLYYEQYF. For the CDR3, the DNA is TGTGCCAGCAGCGAACAAAGTCTGTATTACGAGCAGTACTTC.

The gene calls are TRBV28 and TRBJ1-6; TRBD1 matches 7 bases. In germline, CDR1 is MDHEN, CDR2 SYDVKM. Losses at the gene ends were 6 bases for V and 4 bases for J; bases not matched to a gene: 6. The CDR3 contains 15 residues. CDR3 region: CASRPGTEYNSPLHF. In DNA, the CDR3 is TGTGCCAGCAGACCCGGGACAGAGTATAATTCACCCCTCCACTTT.

V is TRBV6-5 and J is TRBJ2-1; TRBD1 aligns across 7 bases. The junction had 7 bases not matched to a gene; V was cut back by 0 bases and J by 8 bases. This CDR3 region has 15 residues. Germline-derived CDR1 and CDR2 are MNHEY and SVGAGI. For the CDR3, the DNA is TGTGCCAGCAGTTACTCGCAGGGGGACGGCGATGAGCAGTTCTTC. Translated, it gives CASSYSQGDGDEQFF.

The CDR3 region has the DNA TGTGCTACGCGCGTGCGGGTTGGCAATCAGCCCCAGCATTTT. Protein product: CATRVRVGNQPQHF. The chain joins TRBV27 to TRBJ1-5; D unresolved. CDR3 length: 14 amino acids. From germline, CDR1 is MNHEY and CDR2 SMNVEV (reference sequence).

This rearrangement joins TRBV6-6 to TRBJ2-7; no clear D. With 6 bases removed from V and 0 bases from J, the gap between germline ends came to 18 bases. This CDR3 is built from 16 residues. Germline-derived CDR1 and CDR2 are MNHNY and SVGAGI (reference sequence). CDR3 region: CASRDPPGSSSYEQYF. DNA of the CDR3: TGTGCCAGCAGAGATCCCCCGGGTAGCAGCTCCTACGAGCAGTACTTC.

V is TRBV5-6 and J is TRBJ2-3; TRBD2 might be the D (6 bases). Germline V gene lookup returns CDR1 SGHDT and CDR2 YYEEEE. The CDR3 loop spans 14 amino acids. Trimming shortened V by 1 base and J by 1 base, and 7 bases separated the two germline ends. Here the CDR3 reads CASSLSGGTDTQYF. In DNA form, the CDR3 reads TGTGCCAGCAGCTTGTCGGGGGGCACAGATACGCAGTATTTT.

The chain has TRBV10-3 and TRBJ2-5, with TRBD2 matching 12 bases. Germline V gives CDR1 ENHRY, CDR2 SYGVKD. V shed 5 bases, J shed 2 bases, and the junction held 3 bases outside the gene matches. The CDR3 runs to 15 residues. The CDR3 coding sequence is TGTGCCATCAGTTGGACTAGCGGGGCTCAAGAGACCCAGTACTTC. Amino acid sequence: CAISWTSGAQETQYF.

The chain couples TRBV28 to TRBJ1-3; 7 nucleotides align to TRBD1. V was clipped by 7 bases and J by 7 bases; unmatched bases: 13. The CDR3 length is 15 residues. Germline CDR1 MDHEN, CDR2 SYDVKM. CDR3: CASTHRGFGGNTIYF. The DNA of the CDR3 is TGTGCCAGCACCCACAGGGGTTTCGGCGGGAACACCATATATTTT. Complete variable domain (other parts from reference TRBV28 and TRBJ1-3): DVKVTQSSRYLVKRTGEKVFLECVQDMDHENMFWYRQDPGLGLRLIYFSYDVKMKEKGDIPEGYSVSREKKERFSLILESASTNQTSMYLCASTHRGFGGNTIYFGEGSWLTVV.

This sequence joins TRBV19 and TRBJ1-4; 9 bases align to TRBD1. This CDR3 contains 14 residues. V trimming: 5 bases; J trimming: 7 bases; junction bases outside the gene matches: 5. CDR1 is LNHDA and CDR2 is SQIVND in the germline V gene (reference sequence). Here the CDR3 reads CASSLGTGFEKLFF. CDR3 nucleotide sequence: TGTGCCAGTAGTCTCGGGACAGGGTTTGAAAAACTGTTTTTT.

For the CDR3, the DNA is TGTGCCAGCAGCTTTTCGGGTTCACCCCTCCACTTT. This gives the protein CASSFSGSPLHF. The V call is TRBV7-2, the J call TRBJ1-6; D unresolved. Germline assignment: CDR1 SGHTA and CDR2 FQGNSA. The CDR3 is made up of 12 amino acids. The V and J ends lost 3 bases and 9 bases respectively, with 6 bases between them.

The CDR3 here is CASSIGTGGSEAFF. CDR3 nucleotides: TGTGCCAGCAGCATTGGGACAGGTGGCTCTGAAGCTTTCTTT. The genes are TRBV7-3 and TRBJ1-1, with 8 bases lining up with TRBD1. Germline CDR1 is SGHTA and CDR2 is FQGTGA. This CDR3 contains 14 residues. The trim removed 5 bases at V and 6 bases at J, leaving 8 bases unmatched.

This chain uses TRBV19 with TRBJ2-7; D is perhaps TRBD1 (5 bases). The CDR3 sequence is 15 residues long. CDR1 is LNHDA, CDR2 SQIVND, per germline (reference sequence). V shed 4 bases and J shed 0 bases, with 13 bases lying between them. CDR3 sequence reads: CASSTDGQLSYEQYF. In DNA, the CDR3 is TGTGCCAGTAGTACGGACGGACAACTCTCCTACGAGCAGTACTTC.

V is TRBV5-4 and J is TRBJ2-3; 7 bases align to TRBD1. CDR1 is SGHNT, CDR2 YYREEE, per germline (reference sequence). This CDR3 contains 15 residues. The V gene end was trimmed by 4 bases and the J gene end by 6 bases; junction bases not matched to a gene: 11. CDR3 coding DNA: TGTGCCAGCAGCATCCGACAGGGACGCGGGGATACGCAGTATTTT. Translation: CASSIRQGRGDTQYF.

The rearrangement uses TRBV29-1 and TRBJ2-1, with a possible D match to TRBD2 (5 bases). The CDR3 sequence is 13 residues long. Germline-derived CDR1 and CDR2 are SQVTM and ANQGSEA. The V end lost 0 bases, the J end lost 8 bases, and 11 bases lay between the germline ends. The CDR3 loop reads CSVEEVRTHEQFF. CDR3 DNA sequence: TGCAGCGTTGAAGAGGTCAGGACTCATGAGCAGTTCTTC.

This sequence joins TRBV6-6 and TRBJ2-3, with TRBD2 matching 7 bases. The V gene end was trimmed by 10 bases and the J gene end by 3 bases; junction bases not matched to a gene: 10. This CDR3 has 14 residues. CDR1 MNHNY and CDR2 SVGAGI come from the germline V gene (reference sequence). The CDR3 sequence is CAIKREGHTDTQYF. The CDR3 bases are TGTGCCATAAAGAGGGAGGGCCATACAGATACGCAGTATTTT.

This rearrangement joins TRBV7-9 to TRBJ2-1; 8 positions match TRBD1. V lost 2 bases to trimming and J lost 2 bases; unmatched junction nucleotides: 5. Germline V gene data show CDR1 as SEHNR and CDR2 as FQNEAQ (reference sequence). This CDR3 comprises 16 residues. The CDR3 sequence is CASSLRQGSAYNEQFF. In DNA, the CDR3 is TGTGCCAGCAGCTTAAGACAGGGGTCAGCCTACAATGAGCAGTTCTTC.

This chain connects TRBV4-3 to TRBJ2-3, with D possibly matching TRBD1 (5 bases). The V end was cut by 1 base, the J end by 6 bases, with 8 bases between. CDR3 length: 13 residues. Germline CDR1 reads LGHNA; CDR2 reads YSLEER. The DNA of the CDR3 is TGCGCCAGCAGCCAAGCAGGGCACGATACGCAGTATTTT. This gives the protein CASSQAGHDTQYF.

The chain uses TRBV7-3 and TRBJ2-1, with D hard to call. The length of the CDR3 is 13 residues. CDR1 and CDR2 (germline): SGHTA, FQGTGA. V was trimmed by 2 bases and J by 3 bases, leaving 5 bases between them. CDR3 residues: CASSLSLYNEQFF. In DNA form, the CDR3 reads TGTGCCAGCAGCTTATCACTCTACAATGAGCAGTTCTTC.

The V and J genes are TRBV14 and TRBJ1-3; D ambiguous. The V and J ends lost 4 bases and 4 bases respectively, with 8 bases between them. Germline V gene data show CDR1 as SGHDN and CDR2 as FVKESK. This CDR3 spans 13 amino acids. The CDR3 DNA reads TGTGCCAGCAGCCTCGGACTGGGAAACACCATATATTTT. It translates to CASSLGLGNTIYF. Full variable domain (rest looked up from reference TRBV14 and TRBJ1-3): EAGVTQFPSHSVIEKGQTVTLRCDPISGHDNLYWYRRVMGKEIKFLLHFVKESKQDESGMPNNRFLAERTGGTYSTLKVQPAELEDSGVYFCASSLGLGNTIYFGEGSWLTVV.

The V gene is TRBV5-1, the J gene TRBJ2-3; D is possibly TRBD1 (5 bases). The CDR3 runs to 14 residues. Germline V CDR1 and CDR2: SGHRS, YFSETQ. Trimming removed 7 bases from V and 0 bases from J, with 12 bases in between. CDR3 sequence (DNA): TGCGCCAGCGCCCGCACAGGTAGCACAGATACGCAGTATTTT. Residues: CASARTGSTDTQYF.

The rearrangement links TRBV6-1 to TRBJ1-6, with D unclear. Trimming removed 2 bases from V and 10 bases from J, with 9 bases in between. This CDR3 spans 13 amino acids. CDR1 is MNHNS and CDR2 is SASEGT in the germline V gene. CDR3 sequence: CASSEQNISPLHF. The CDR3 bases are TGTGCCAGCAGTGAACAGAATATCTCACCCCTCCACTTT.

In regard to this clone: One end of the junction does not line up with germline, which may come from a read error. The chain has TRBV7-7 and TRBJ2-7; possible D gene TRBD1, 5 bases. CDR1 and CDR2 from the germline V gene are SSHAT and FNYEAQ (reference sequence). This CDR3 is built from 15 residues. CDR3 residues: CASSIGAVSSYEQYF. Here the CDR3 DNA reads TGTGCTAGCAGCATAGGGGCCGTGAGCTCCTACGAGCAGTACTTC. Using reference TRBV7-7 and TRBJ2-7 for the parts outside the CDR3, the full variable domain is GAGVSQSPRYKVTKRGQDVTLRCDPISSHATLYWYQQALGQGPEFLTYFNYEAQPDKSGLPSDRFSAERPEGSISTLTIQRTEQRDSAMYRCASSIGAVSSYEQYFGPGTRLTVT.

The chain has TRBV29-1 and TRBJ1-2, with D possibly TRBD1 on 6 matching bases. Between the trimmed V and J ends, which lost 5 bases and 2 bases, there was a span of 9 bases. The CDR3 sequence is 12 residues long. Germline CDR1 is SQVTM and CDR2 is ANQGSEA. The CDR3 reads CSVSTGNYGYTF. The CDR3 DNA is TGCAGCGTTTCGACAGGCAACTATGGCTACACCTTC.

J is TRBJ1-6 and V is TRBV5-1; the match to TRBD1 covers 9 bases. J was trimmed by 9 bases and V by 5 bases; bases with no gene match: 9. CDR3 size: 15 residues. The germline gives CDR1 SGHRS, CDR2 YFSETQ. The CDR3 region is CASRPDRGSSSPLHF. In DNA form, the CDR3 reads TGCGCCAGCAGGCCGGACAGGGGCAGTAGTTCACCCCTCCACTTT.

The chain has TRBV7-2 and TRBJ2-5, with 7 bases aligning to TRBD2. Germline trimming cut 5 bases from V and 7 bases from J; bases unmatched to any gene: 10. CDR1 SGHTA and CDR2 FQGNSA come from the germline V gene. CDR3 length: 14 amino acids. The CDR3 sequence: CASSPAGDYSTQYF. The CDR3 DNA follows: TGTGCCAGCAGCCCCGCCGGGGACTATTCGACCCAGTACTTC.

The V gene is TRBV10-3, the J gene TRBJ1-6, with D perhaps TRBD1 (6 bases). V was clipped by 10 bases and J by 10 bases, with 14 bases between them. The CDR3 sequence is 12 residues long. Germline-derived CDR1 and CDR2 are ENHRY and SYGVKD. The CDR3 DNA is TGTGCCACGTCAGGGGACCGATCACCCCTCCACTTT. Its translation: CATSGDRSPLHF.

V gene TRBV7-2 combines with J gene TRBJ1-1; no definite D call. The V end lost 5 bases, the J end lost 2 bases, and 12 bases lay between the germline ends. Germline V gives CDR1 SGHTA, CDR2 FQGNSA. CDR3 length: 14 amino acids. The CDR3 is CASSPHTTNTEAFF. The CDR3 nucleotides are TGTGCCAGCAGCCCACATACCACAAACACTGAAGCTTTCTTT.

This chain connects TRBV2 to TRBJ1-5; 10 positions agree with TRBD1. V lost 6 bases, J lost 6 bases, and 2 bases stayed unmatched. The CDR3 totals 13 residues. Germline CDR1 SNHLY, CDR2 FYNNEI. CDR3 nucleotide sequence: TGTGCCAGCAGCGGGACAGGGGCTCAGCCCCAGCATTTT. Protein sequence: CASSGTGAQPQHF.

The chain employs TRBV28 and TRBJ1-4; D may be TRBD1 (5 bases). Trimming took 3 bases from V and 5 from J, leaving 16 bases between them. The length of the CDR3 is 16 residues. CDR1 MDHEN and CDR2 SYDVKM come from the germline V gene. The CDR3 loop reads CASSFGSAGRNEKLFF. The CDR3 coding sequence is TGTGCCAGCAGTTTCGGTTCGGCAGGGAGGAATGAAAAACTGTTTTTT. Variable domain in full (rest from reference TRBV28 and TRBJ1-4): DVKVTQSSRYLVKRTGEKVFLECVQDMDHENMFWYRQDPGLGLRLIYFSYDVKMKEKGDIPEGYSVSREKKERFSLILESASTNQTSMYLCASSFGSAGRNEKLFFGSGTQLSVL.

The rearrangement links TRBV7-9 to TRBJ2-1, with 10 bases matching TRBD2. V trimming: 2 bases; J trimming: 6 bases; junction bases outside the gene matches: 4. Per the germline V gene, CDR1 is SEHNR and CDR2 is FQNEAQ (reference sequence). The CDR3 consists of 15 residues. CDR3 in DNA: TGTGCCAGCAGCTTATACAGCGGGGGGGCCAATGAGCAGTTCTTC. It is translated as CASSLYSGGANEQFF.

V is TRBV29-1 and J is TRBJ2-1, with TRBD1 as a possible D gene (5 bases). In germline, CDR1 is SQVTM, CDR2 ANQGSEA. V was trimmed by 3 bases and J by 2 bases, leaving 14 bases between them. The CDR3 length is 15 residues. CDR3 in DNA: TGCAGCGTTGATGACCGCAGGGCGACCTACAATGAGCAGTTCTTC. It is translated as CSVDDRRATYNEQFF.